This passage covers 7 T cell receptor beta chains from one sample sequenced in a study of T cells in Graves' hyperthyroidism and ophthalmopathy. The source material, RNA transcripts, was used to amplify TCR beta CDR3 regions. The HTBI primer set served for first-round RT-PCR of the TCR CDR3. TCRdb used MiXCR to reprocess the multiplex PCR reads, holding one entry per CDR3 protein. The repertoire includes 750,000 to 950,000 distinct CDR3 sequences, about 38% of them detected once, and over 8% sits in the top ten. Sequenced sample: blood. The receptors derive from a man younger than 35 with Graves' hyperthyroidism.

This clonotype was seen many times. The V and J genes are TRBV6-6 and TRBJ1-4, with TRBD1 matching over 7 bases. V was clipped by 7 bases and J by 8 bases; unmatched bases: 7. The CDR3 extends over 13 amino acids. In germline, CDR1 is MNHNY, CDR2 SVGAGI (reference sequence). The chain's CDR3 is CASKTGRYEKLFF. DNA of the CDR3: TGTGCCAGCAAGACAGGGAGATACGAAAAACTGTTTTTT.

The chain employs TRBV9 and TRBJ1-2; D is perhaps TRBD1 (5 bases). CDR1 is SGDLS, CDR2 YYNGEE, per germline. The CDR3 is 15 residues long. V was pared by 3 bases and J by 7 bases, with 19 bases between. CDR3 loop: CASSGRDRARGGYTF. CDR3 coding DNA: TGTGCCAGCAGCGGGAGGGACCGTGCAAGGGGTGGCTACACCTTC.

This clonotype was detected many times. V is TRBV2 and J is TRBJ2-2, with D perhaps TRBD2 (5 bases). V lost 11 bases and J 0 bases, leaving 10 bases between the germline ends. The germline CDR1 and CDR2 sequences are SNHLY and FYNNEI. CDR3 size: 13 residues. This CDR3 is CAGGQTNTGELFF. The CDR3 nucleotides read TGTGCCGGAGGTCAGACGAACACCGGGGAGCTGTTTTTT.

The table lists this clonotype with many counts. V usage is TRBV29-1 and J usage is TRBJ2-7; TRBD1 matches 10 bases. Unmatched junction bases numbered 6, after V lost 6 bases and J lost 7 bases. Germline-derived CDR1 and CDR2 are SQVTM and ANQGSEA. This CDR3 region has 12 residues. CDR3 loop: CSVPGQGLEQYF. The CDR3 DNA is TGCAGCGTACCGGGACAGGGGCTGGAGCAGTACTTC.

Turning to this clonotype: One base away lies a much larger clone, so this may be a sequencing read error. The CDR3 ends on some other residue instead of the conserved phenylalanine or tryptophan, so this is likely a read error. The V call is TRBV2, the J call TRBJ2-5, with no clear D. Germline CDR1 SNHLY, CDR2 FYNNEI. The CDR3 covers 14 residues. The CDR3 protein is CASSEARGQEIQYL. The DNA for the CDR3 is TGTGCCAGCAGTGAAGCGCGCGGCCAAGAGATCCAGTACCTC.

This chain uses TRBV3-1 with TRBJ1-5; D gene uncertain. V lost 0 bases to trimming and J lost 5 bases, with 5 bases between them. The CDR3 is 13 residues long. Looked up from germline, CDR1 is LGHDT and CDR2 is YNNKEL (reference sequence). This CDR3 is CASSQELDQPQHF. The DNA of the CDR3 is TGTGCCAGCAGCCAAGAGTTGGATCAGCCCCAGCATTTT.

A few counts support this clonotype. The chain uses TRBV20-1 and TRBJ2-7; D is uncertain. The germline V gene has CDR1 DFQATT and CDR2 SNEGSKA (reference sequence). The V end lost 5 bases, the J end lost 1 base, and 18 bases lay between the germline ends. The CDR3 sequence is 15 residues long. CDR3 sequence reads: CSAGSEVHKSYEQYF. The CDR3 nucleotides are TGCAGTGCTGGTTCTGAGGTCCACAAGTCCTACGAGCAGTACTTC.